This T cell receptor (beta chain) appears in the sequencing data of a study of T cells after yellow fever vaccination (dated by TCRdb to between 2017 and 2020). Turning to the overall study: Libraries from fractions with low cell numbers were prepared with the SMART-Seq v4 Ultra Low Input RNA kit. To follow T-cell clones before and after primary and booster YFV17D yellow fever vaccination, bulk TCR alpha and beta repertoires were sequenced over time. The cohort comprised two healthy male donors, one aged 18 to 30 and one aged 30 to 40 years. Blood was collected at multiple timepoints before and after primary and secondary immunization, and bulk PBMC replicates and cell subsets were isolated.

The paper as a whole reports these results and caveats: Because only a couple of donors were included in the study, the extent to which the findings can be generalized is limited. Most clones expanded after primary vaccination were re-detected after the booster (around 96% of CD4 and approximately 89% of CD8), suggesting broad memory maintenance. Because abundant contaminating clonotypes from the bulk population could be contained in FACS-sorted repertoires, computational filtering was required. The secondary T-cell response was found to be weaker but faster than the primary response, with a peak reached on day 5 rather than on day 15. A small fraction of clonotypes showed up in both the CD4 and CD8 compartments, probably as a result of convergent recombination.

V sheds 3 bases and J sheds 5 bases, leaving 11 bases between their ends. Based on the germline V gene, the CDR1 and CDR2 sequences are SGHRS and YFSETQ. Reading from cysteine to phenylalanine, the CDR3 counts 14 amino acids. The sequence is cut down to CDR3 DNA, 42 bases in frame from base 1. Remarks on this clonotype: The clone's antigen remains unknown. Base qualities are not provided; no much larger clone lies one nucleotide away.

What this sample's treatment or condition label stands for: live attenuated yellow fever vaccine strain. At each blood-draw timepoint, two biological replicates of bulk PBMCs were obtained. PBMCs were isolated from peripheral blood using a standard Ficoll-Paque protocol. RNA was extracted with TriZol from bulk PBMCs, CD4 and CD8 fractions, and dextramer-positive and dextramer-negative fractions. Synthesis of TCR cDNA relied on 5'RACE template switching, a step that introduced a universal primer site along with unique molecular identifiers. Priming of cDNA synthesis was performed from both the TCR alpha and TCR beta constant segments. Two PCR steps were used to amplify libraries, with sample barcodes and sequencing adapters being added in the second step. Sequencing of libraries was done on Illumina HiSeq 2500 (2x100 bp) or NovaSeq (2x150 bp). As for the authors' bioinformatics: MIGEC handled demultiplexing of reads and collapsing into UMI consensus sequences, while MiXCR performed V(D)J alignment. Vaccine-responding clonotypes were identified with edgeR using replicate PBMC samples, with FDR below 0.01 and a log2 fold change above 5 up to day 15 being required. Each bulk clonotype received a CD4 or CD8 identity based on whether the sequenced CD4 or CD8 repertoire contained that clonotype at higher abundance. In-frame beta chains were kept once TCRdb had trimmed the public reads at Q25 with fastp and called clones with MiXCR. Each CDR3 protein appears once, grouped with its most common genes and DNA. What appears here as the V and J calls and clone size reflects TCRdb's work, not the paper's. This sample is represented by approximately 350,000 distinct CDR3 sequences; roughly 11% of them were singletons. Jointly, the top ten make up more than 15% of the sample.

The receptor comes from a young man who received the YFV17D yellow fever vaccine. Sample: PBMCs, taken on the day of the first yellow fever vaccination. Rearrangement joined TRBV5-1 to TRBJ1-4, and TRBD1 may be the D gene, going by 5 matching bases. The bases read TGCGCCAGCAGCTCGGGGCTGGGAAATGAAAAACTGTTTTTT. Its protein product is CASSSGLGNEKLFF.